Here is one T cell receptor (beta chain) with its context. Its specificity is not known. This sample stems from a study of T cell responses to AZD1222 COVID-19 vaccine. Study information: Pooling covered second doses at about 4 or about 12 weeks.

Study findings and constraints: Clonal diversity was possibly underestimated; the donors were predominantly white British and more often female. Rises in breadth and depth of Spike-specific TCRs came after two AZD1222 doses. Of the AZD1222 recipients, only 5 to 7 were seropositive at baseline.

TCRdb's table, derived via immunoSEQ multiplex PCR, lists solely in-frame clones and lacks some. The sample records 150,000 to 200,000 clones, roughly 94% being singletons. CDR1 SGHRS and CDR2 YFSETQ come from the germline V gene. The V end was cut by 3 bases, the J end by 4 bases, with 19 bases between. The CDR3 is made up of 16 amino acids. The starting material was peripheral blood, obtained on day 0 of AZD1222 vaccination. This chain joins TRBV5-1 and TRBJ1-1; no clear D gene. The receptor's source is an adult in good health. Here the CDR3 reads CASSSRPIGPGTEAFF. CDR3 coding DNA: TGCGCCAGCAGCTCGCGACCTATAGGCCCGGGCACTGAAGCTTTCTTT. Full variable domain (missing parts from reference TRBV5-1 and TRBJ1-1): KAGVTQTPRYLIKTRGQQVTLSCSPISGHRSVSWYQQTPGQGLQFLFEYFSETQRNKGNFPGRFSGRQFSNSRSEMNVSTLELGDSALYLCASSSRPIGPGTEAFFGQGTRLTVV.